This T cell receptor beta chain was identified during a study of T cell repertoires in cytomegalovirus infection. The CDR3 runs 14 residues. CDR1 and CDR2 from the germline V gene are MNHNS and SASEGT. Trimming took 6 bases from V and 5 from J, leaving 16 bases between them. TCRdb itself ran the reads through MiXCR, one entry per CDR3 protein. The repertoire holds 200,000 to 300,000 distinct CDR3 sequences, with about an eighth as singletons. This clonotype showed up many times. This TCR came from a human donor in good health (CMV status not recorded). Some clones in this sample may be carry-over from other donors' samples. The chain links TRBV6-1 to TRBJ1-2, with TRBD1 as a possible D gene (6 bases). Sequencing input: PBMCs. The CDR3 DNA is TGTGCCAGCAGCACAGGGTCCGGGGTATATGGCTACACCTTC. Amino acid sequence: CASSTGSGVYGYTF.